A selection of T cell receptor beta chains follows, all from one sample in a study of blood T cell repertoires in COVID-19. Only in-frame clones appear in the TCRdb table, and some are missing; sequencing was by immunoSEQ multiplex PCR. The table records just over 300,000 clones, approximately 89% of them present only once. Sequenced sample: peripheral blood. The receptors derive from a woman in her 30s with COVID-19, enrolled during active disease. Both conserved end residues are part of each CDR3. A D gene is named only where the DNA matches it firmly. Clone size is given for some rows only: seen once, a few or many times, or a class if the clone is expanded.

CDR3aa: CASSLAGGEQFF
CDR3nt: TGTGCCAGCAGCTTGGCAGGGGGTGAGCAGTTCTTC
v_gene: TRBV7-2
abundance: -
d_gene: TRBD1
j_gene: TRBJ2-1

CDR3aa: CASSLGQSMNTEAFF
CDR3nt: TGTGCCAGCAGCTTAGGACAGTCCATGAACACTGAAGCTTTCTTT
v_gene: TRBV7-6
abundance: few
d_gene: -
j_gene: TRBJ1-1

CDR3aa: CASSQETAGTRGKLFF
CDR3nt: TGCGCCAGCAGCCAAGAAACCGCCGGGACCAGGGGAAAACTGTTTTTT
v_gene: TRBV4-1
abundance: -
d_gene: -
j_gene: TRBJ1-4

CDR3aa: CASSILQLAGFSYNEQFF
CDR3nt: TGTGCCAGTAGTATTCTACAACTAGCGGGGTTCTCCTACAATGAGCAGTTCTTC
v_gene: TRBV19
abundance: -
d_gene: TRBD2
j_gene: TRBJ2-1

CDR3aa: CASSRDTANYGYTF
CDR3nt: TGTGCCAGCAGCCGGGACACAGCTAACTATGGCTACACCTTC
v_gene: TRBV6-5
abundance: -
d_gene: -
j_gene: TRBJ1-2

CDR3aa: CASSLDGQPNQPQHF
CDR3nt: TGCGCCAGCAGCTTGGACGGACAGCCCAATCAGCCCCAGCATTTT
v_gene: TRBV5-1
abundance: -
d_gene: -
j_gene: TRBJ1-5

CDR3aa: CASSYPPKYVINEKLFF
CDR3nt: TGTGCCAGCAGCTACCCCCCTAAATATGTTATTAATGAAAAACTGTTTTTT
v_gene: TRBV7-9
abundance: -
d_gene: -
j_gene: TRBJ1-4

CDR3aa: CATSRTGGHGYTF
CDR3nt: TGTGCCACCAGCCGGACAGGGGGGCACGGCTACACCTTC
v_gene: TRBV24-1
abundance: -
d_gene: TRBD1
j_gene: TRBJ1-2

CDR3aa: CASSPLGGGSDTQYF
CDR3nt: TGCGCCAGCAGCCCCCTCGGGGGAGGCTCGGATACGCAGTATTTT
v_gene: TRBV5-1
abundance: -
d_gene: -
j_gene: TRBJ2-3

CDR3aa: CASSVGTGGNQPQHF
CDR3nt: TGCGCCAGCAGCGTGGGGACAGGGGGCAATCAGCCCCAGCATTTT
v_gene: TRBV5-1
abundance: -
d_gene: TRBD1
j_gene: TRBJ1-5

CDR3aa: CASSLARGRGPAGYTF
CDR3nt: TGTGCCAGCAGCTTAGCGCGCGGCAGGGGGCCCGCTGGCTACACCTTC
v_gene: TRBV7-2
abundance: few
d_gene: TRBD1
j_gene: TRBJ1-2

CDR3aa: CASSHGGTYNEQFF
CDR3nt: TGCGCCAGCAGCCACGGGGGGACCTACAATGAGCAGTTCTTC
v_gene: TRBV4-1
abundance: -
d_gene: TRBD2
j_gene: TRBJ2-1

CDR3aa: CASSQEPSGGADTQYF
CDR3nt: TGTGCCAGCAGCCAAGAACCTAGCGGGGGAGCAGATACGCAGTATTTT
v_gene: TRBV3-1/TRBV3-2
abundance: -
d_gene: TRBD2
j_gene: TRBJ2-3

CDR3aa: CATSIQGLGQPQHF
CDR3nt: TGTGCCACCAGCATACAGGGGCTGGGTCAGCCCCAGCATTTT
v_gene: TRBV15
abundance: -
d_gene: TRBD1
j_gene: TRBJ1-5

CDR3aa: CASSLPDRRDTGELFF
CDR3nt: TGTGCCAGCAGCCTGCCGGACAGGCGGGACACCGGGGAGCTGTTTTTT
v_gene: TRBV4-2
abundance: -
d_gene: TRBD1
j_gene: TRBJ2-2

CDR3aa: CATSAGAEAFF
CDR3nt: TGTGCCACCAGTGCGGGTGCGGAAGCTTTCTTT
v_gene: TRBV24-1
abundance: -
d_gene: -
j_gene: TRBJ1-1

CDR3aa: CASSYSLTGTYEQYF
CDR3nt: TGTGCCAGCAGTTACTCCCTGACAGGGACCTACGAGCAGTACTTC
v_gene: TRBV6-5
abundance: few
d_gene: TRBD1
j_gene: TRBJ2-7

CDR3aa: CASRLDSHETQYF
CDR3nt: TGTGCCAGCAGGCTGGACTCCCACGAGACCCAGTACTTC
v_gene: TRBV2
abundance: -
d_gene: -
j_gene: TRBJ2-5

CDR3aa: CASRDYRVDGYTF
CDR3nt: TGTGCCAGCAGAGACTACAGGGTCGATGGCTACACCTTC
v_gene: TRBV6-6
abundance: -
d_gene: -
j_gene: TRBJ1-2

CDR3aa: CASSSAGTPRGPQHF
CDR3nt: TGTGCCAGCAGCTCGGCGGGGACGCCCCGGGGGCCCCAGCATTTT
v_gene: TRBV6-5
abundance: few
d_gene: -
j_gene: TRBJ1-5

CDR3aa: CASSLRGAGSSGELFF
CDR3nt: TGTGCCAGCAGCTTGCGAGGTGCGGGTTCCAGCGGGGAGCTGTTTTTT
v_gene: TRBV5-6
abundance: -
d_gene: -
j_gene: TRBJ2-2

CDR3aa: CASSPVGDNSGNTIYF
CDR3nt: TGTGCCAGCTCACCGGTAGGGGATAACTCTGGAAACACCATATATTTT
v_gene: TRBV18
abundance: -
d_gene: -
j_gene: TRBJ1-3

CDR3aa: CASSGRTGPNTEAFF
CDR3nt: TGTGCCAGCAGCGGGAGGACAGGGCCTAACACTGAAGCTTTCTTT
v_gene: TRBV7-9
abundance: -
d_gene: TRBD1
j_gene: TRBJ1-1

CDR3aa: CASSDTGTGDQPQHF
CDR3nt: TGTGCCAGCTCGGACACCGGGACAGGGGATCAGCCCCAGCATTTT
v_gene: TRBV18
abundance: -
d_gene: TRBD1
j_gene: TRBJ1-5

CDR3aa: CASSLLTSREGYTF
CDR3nt: TGTGCCAGCTCACTCCTGACAAGTCGGGAGGGCTACACCTTC
v_gene: TRBV18
abundance: -
d_gene: -
j_gene: TRBJ1-2

CDR3aa: CAISETAIGGGGWDEQYF
CDR3nt: TGTGCCATCAGTGAGACTGCTATTGGAGGGGGCGGCTGGGACGAGCAGTACTTC
v_gene: TRBV10-3
abundance: -
d_gene: -
j_gene: TRBJ2-7

CDR3aa: CATSEGGVGTDTQYF
CDR3nt: TGTGCCACCAGTGAAGGGGGAGTAGGGACAGATACGCAGTATTTT
v_gene: TRBV24-1
abundance: -
d_gene: -
j_gene: TRBJ2-3

CDR3aa: CASSQDRLYGYTF
CDR3nt: TGCGCCAGCAGCCAAGACAGACTCTATGGCTACACCTTC
v_gene: TRBV4-1
abundance: -
d_gene: -
j_gene: TRBJ1-2

CDR3aa: CASSLGAGGEAFF
CDR3nt: TGTGCCAGCAGCTTAGGGGCAGGGGGTGAAGCTTTCTTT
v_gene: TRBV11-2
abundance: -
d_gene: TRBD1
j_gene: TRBJ1-1

CDR3aa: CASSSGQDLGSPLHF
CDR3nt: TGTGCCAGCAGCTCTGGACAGGATTTGGGTTCACCCCTCCACTTT
v_gene: TRBV11-3
abundance: -
d_gene: TRBD1
j_gene: TRBJ1-6

CDR3aa: CATGSLAGGEQYF
CDR3nt: TGTGCCACGGGGTCACTAGCGGGGGGCGAGCAGTACTTC
v_gene: TRBV10-3
abundance: -
d_gene: TRBD2
j_gene: TRBJ2-7

CDR3aa: CATSSSRGLGSYNEQFF
CDR3nt: TGTGCCACCAGTTCTAGCAGGGGTCTGGGGTCCTACAATGAGCAGTTCTTC
v_gene: TRBV24-1
abundance: -
d_gene: -
j_gene: TRBJ2-1

CDR3aa: CSVDWQRQETQYF
CDR3nt: TGCAGCGTTGACTGGCAGCGCCAAGAGACCCAGTACTTC
v_gene: TRBV29-1
abundance: -
d_gene: -
j_gene: TRBJ2-5

CDR3aa: CASSQPGYEQYF
CDR3nt: TGTGCCAGCAGCCAACCGGGCTACGAGCAGTACTTC
v_gene: TRBV3-1/TRBV3-2
abundance: -
d_gene: -
j_gene: TRBJ2-7

CDR3aa: CASSSNRDFEAFF
CDR3nt: TGCGCCAGCAGCTCGAACCGGGACTTTGAAGCTTTCTTT
v_gene: TRBV5-1
abundance: -
d_gene: -
j_gene: TRBJ1-1

CDR3aa: CASSYSQRGGYNEQFF
CDR3nt: TGTGCCAGCAGTTACTCCCAGCGGGGGGGCTACAATGAGCAGTTCTTC
v_gene: TRBV6-5
abundance: -
d_gene: TRBD2
j_gene: TRBJ2-1